This T cell receptor beta chain was recovered during a study of OX40 agonist ivuxolimab in advanced cancers. Trimming removed 6 bases from V and 5 bases from J, with 16 bases in between. CDR1 and CDR2 from the germline V gene are SGHTA and FQGNSA. The CDR3 loop spans 14 amino acids. Autoimmune disease history or systemic immunosuppression led to patient exclusion. On this clone itself: The antigen is undetermined.

Findings of the study overall: Clonal expansion from baseline to week 6 occurred in both CD4+ and CD8+ T cells.

Sequencing used immunoSEQ multiplex PCR; TCRdb keeps in-frame clones, though not all of them. Here the sample spans 60,000 to 75,000 clones, more than 85% being singletons. The source is an adult with an advanced solid tumor such as melanoma, head and neck, liver or kidney cancer. The chain is built from TRBV7-2 and TRBJ1-1; D gene uncertain. Source: CD4+ or CD8+ T cells sorted from blood, taken in a trial of the OX40 agonist ivuxolimab. CDR3 sequence reads: CASRLSRAATEAFF. The CDR3 DNA reads TGTGCCAGCAGGTTATCACGGGCCGCAACTGAAGCTTTCTTT.